These T cell receptor beta chains were read from a single sample in a study of T cells in localized non-small cell lung cancer. TCRdb keeps only in-frame clones here, not all; method: immunoSEQ multiplex PCR. The data hold under 60,000 clones, with 86% observed a single time. The material was peripheral blood, obtained before any cancer treatment. Receptors were obtained from a male donor at least 60 years old with stage III squamous cell lung carcinoma. CDR3s include the opening cysteine and the closing phenylalanine or tryptophan. D genes are given only for firm matches. Size tells how often a clone was seen (once, few, many) or the class of an expanded clone, and some rows leave it out.

j_call clone_size v_call d_call cdr3_aa cdr3_nt
TRBJ1-1 NA TRBV7-2 NA CASRYGGGNTEAFF TGTGCCAGCAGATATGGGGGAGGGAACACTGAAGCTTTCTTT
TRBJ2-6 NA TRBV5-4 NA CASSFGGGAGANVLTF TGTGCCAGCAGCTTTGGGGGTGGGGCTGGGGCCAACGTCCTGACTTTC
TRBJ2-4 NA TRBV6-5 NA CASSSGANIQYF TGTGCCAGCAGCTCCGGGGCGAACATTCAGTACTTC
TRBJ2-7 NA TRBV28 NA CASSSQRPQLEQYF TGTGCCAGCAGTTCCCAGCGGCCCCAGTTGGAGCAGTACTTC
TRBJ2-7 NA TRBV7-3 NA CASSSPGRTSYEQYF TGTGCCAGCAGCTCCCCGGGACGGACCTCCTACGAGCAGTACTTC
TRBJ2-7 NA TRBV18 NA CASSPVSKRNEQYF TGTGCCAGCTCACCAGTAAGCAAGCGCAACGAGCAGTACTTC
TRBJ1-1 NA TRBV29-1 NA CSALQGRALVTEAFF TGCAGCGCCTTACAGGGAAGGGCGCTTGTGACTGAAGCTTTCTTT
TRBJ1-2 few TRBV5-6 TRBD1 CASSLEGAGGYTF TGTGCCAGCAGCTTGGAGGGGGCCGGTGGCTACACCTTC
TRBJ2-2 NA TRBV5-1 NA CASSLERGTTGELFF TGCGCCAGCAGCTTGGAACGGGGGACCACCGGGGAGCTGTTTTTT
TRBJ2-2 NA TRBV27 NA CASRSPFVTGVTGGTGELFF TGTGCCAGCAGGAGTCCTTTCGTTACAGGGGTCACCGGAGGGACCGGGGAGCTGTTTTTT
TRBJ2-7 once TRBV5-4 NA CASSLAGPSSYEQYF TGTGCCAGCAGTCTGGCAGGTCCGAGCTCCTACGAGCAGTACTTC
TRBJ2-7 NA TRBV4-1 NA CASSPIISGTVRGEQYF TGCGCCAGCAGCCCCATCATCTCCGGGACGGTCCGCGGCGAGCAGTACTTC
TRBJ1-1 NA TRBV6-5 NA CASSYSTWGLATEAFF TGTGCCAGCAGTTACTCGACATGGGGTTTGGCCACTGAAGCTTTCTTT
TRBJ2-5 NA TRBV7-3 TRBD2 CASSPKGLAGGGETQYF TGTGCCAGCAGCCCCAAGGGACTAGCGGGAGGTGGAGAGACCCAGTACTTC
TRBJ1-2 NA TRBV6-6 TRBD1 CASSYGTGVEGYTF TGTGCCAGCAGTTACGGGACAGGGGTGGAGGGCTACACCTTC
TRBJ2-5 NA TRBV4-2 TRBD2 CASSPTSGGETQYF TGTGCCAGCAGCCCGACTAGCGGGGGTGAGACCCAGTACTTC
TRBJ2-5 few TRBV19 NA CASSIPGEGTQYF TGTGCCAGTAGTATACCCGGGGAAGGGACCCAGTACTTC
TRBJ1-5 NA TRBV19 NA CASSTDSLNQPQHF TGTGCCAGTAGTACGGACAGCCTTAATCAGCCCCAGCATTTT
TRBJ1-1 NA TRBV19 NA CASSMVGGEAFF TGTGCCAGTAGTATGGTGGGAGGTGAAGCTTTCTTT
TRBJ2-3 NA TRBV19 NA CASSTTGSTDTQYF TGTGCCAGTAGCACCACAGGGAGCACAGATACGCAGTATTTT
TRBJ1-2 NA TRBV2 NA CASKMAGAYGYTF TGTGCCAGCAAAATGGCAGGGGCATATGGCTACACCTTC
TRBJ1-6 NA TRBV5-4 NA CASSLKGGYNSPLHF TGTGCCAGCAGCTTGAAGGGGGGTTATAATTCACCCCTCCACTTT
TRBJ1-1 NA TRBV7-9 NA CASSFSQGCEAFF TGTGCCAGCAGCTTCAGCCAGGGATGCGAAGCTTTCTTT
TRBJ2-7 NA TRBV18 NA CASSGYGRDEQYF TGTGCCAGCTCCGGGTATGGACGTGACGAGCAGTACTTC
TRBJ1-2 NA TRBV19 TRBD1 CASSMSDRVGGYTF TGTGCCAGTAGTATGAGCGACAGGGTCGGAGGCTACACCTTC
TRBJ2-6 NA TRBV5-6 NA CASSFRSGAGGANVLTF TGTGCCAGCAGCTTCCGCTCTGGCGCAGGCGGGGCCAACGTCCTGACTTTC
TRBJ1-1 NA TRBV29-1 NA CSGRVGTEAFF TGCAGCGGACGGGTAGGAACTGAAGCTTTCTTT
TRBJ2-3 NA TRBV29-1 NA CSGGTFSTDTQYF TGCAGCGGGGGGACATTTAGCACAGATACGCAGTATTTT
TRBJ1-4 few TRBV5-4 NA CASSLNRAVNEKLFF TGTGCCAGCAGCTTGAACAGGGCGGTAAATGAAAAACTGTTTTTT
TRBJ2-5 NA TRBV28 NA CASSPHGGLQETQYF TGTGCCAGCAGTCCTCACGGGGGACTCCAAGAGACCCAGTACTTC
TRBJ2-7 NA TRBV5-4 TRBD2 CASSLAGERSYEQYF TGTGCCAGCAGTTTAGCGGGAGAGCGGTCCTACGAGCAGTACTTC
TRBJ1-1 NA TRBV2 TRBD1 CASERDRGNGEAFF TGTGCCAGCGAAAGGGACAGGGGGAACGGTGAAGCTTTCTTT
TRBJ1-5 NA TRBV18 NA CASSPGEERNQPQHF TGTGCCAGCTCACCAGGAGAGGAACGCAATCAGCCCCAGCATTTT
TRBJ1-4 once TRBV29-1 NA CSVSSTNEKLFF TGCAGTGTTTCATCAACTAATGAAAAACTGTTTTTT
TRBJ1-3 NA TRBV7-6 TRBD1 CASSLNQGARGNTIYF TGTGCCAGCAGCTTAAACCAGGGGGCAAGAGGAAACACCATATATTTT
TRBJ1-4 once TRBV11-2 TRBD1 CASSVGRQGNEKLFF TGTGCCAGCAGCGTAGGTAGACAGGGAAATGAAAAACTGTTTTTT
TRBJ2-4 NA TRBV28 NA CASSRGRIAKNIQYF TGTGCCAGCAGCCGGGGACGGATAGCCAAAAACATTCAGTACTTC
TRBJ2-7 once TRBV28 NA CASRWGSSYEQYF TGTGCCAGCAGGTGGGGGAGCTCCTACGAGCAGTACTTC
TRBJ2-7 NA TRBV7-6 TRBD1 CASSQDRFHEQYF TGTGCCAGCAGCCAGGACAGGTTCCACGAGCAGTACTTC
TRBJ2-5 NA TRBV7-3 NA CASSLTGTGDGETQYF TGTGCCAGCAGCTTAACAGGAACCGGGGACGGGGAGACCCAGTACTTC
TRBJ1-1 NA TRBV11-3 TRBD1 CAGDREVPNTEAFF TGTGCCGGGGACAGGGAGGTCCCTAACACTGAAGCTTTCTTT
TRBJ2-3 few TRBV9 NA CASSVGSGAYTDTQYF TGTGCCAGCAGCGTAGGTTCGGGGGCCTACACAGATACGCAGTATTTT
TRBJ1-6 NA TRBV11-2 NA CASSATENSPLHF TGTGCCAGCAGCGCGACAGAGAATTCACCCCTCCACTTT
TRBJ2-5 NA TRBV4-2 NA CASSQVMQGSETQYF TGTGCCAGCAGCCAAGTTATGCAGGGATCAGAGACCCAGTACTTC
TRBJ2-2 NA TRBV7-2 NA CASSLLRDGSGELFF TGTGCCAGCAGCTTATTGCGGGATGGGTCCGGGGAGCTGTTTTTT
TRBJ2-5 once TRBV5-6 NA CASTPGITKETQYF TGTGCCAGCACCCCAGGGATAACGAAAGAGACCCAGTACTTC
TRBJ2-2 NA TRBV19 NA CASTGDTGELFF TGTGCCAGCACCGGGGACACCGGGGAGCTGTTTTTT
TRBJ2-2 NA TRBV4-3 TRBD2 CASSPRGLAGNTGELFF TGCGCCAGCAGCCCGCGTGGACTAGCGGGGAACACCGGGGAGCTGTTTTTT
TRBJ2-7 NA TRBV19 TRBD2 CASTVSGGGSYEQYF TGTGCCAGTACGGTTTCGGGAGGCGGTTCCTACGAGCAGTACTTC
TRBJ2-5 NA TRBV15 NA CATSRGTALETQYF TGTGCCACCAGCAGAGGGACGGCCTTAGAGACCCAGTACTTC
TRBJ2-1 NA TRBV6-4 NA CASSEQGLDEQFF TGTGCCAGCAGTGAGCAGGGTTTGGATGAGCAGTTCTTC